Below, 15 T cell receptor beta chains from the same sample are listed, as sequenced in a study of cytomegalovirus exposure and HLA in healthy donors. The PCR ran on 60 Vbeta and 13 Jbeta primers. The assay was immunoSEQ multiplex PCR, and TCRdb's table has in-frame clones only and misses some. In the table there are fewer than 150,000 clones, about 83% of which are singletons. The sequencing input was PBMCs. The receptors stem from a woman in her forties in good health and CMV-seropositive.

In regard to this clone: One end of the junction varies from germline; a read error may be responsible. The chain links TRBV19 to TRBJ2-7, with 10 bases matching TRBD1. This CDR3 is built from 15 residues. Looked up from germline, CDR1 is LNHDA and CDR2 is SQIVND (reference sequence). The CDR3 nucleotides read TGTGCCACTAGTTTGGGGACAGGGGCAACCTACGAGCAGTACTTC. Translating gives CATSLGTGATYEQYF.

V usage is TRBV9 and J usage is TRBJ1-1; tentatively, D is TRBD1 (6 bases). This CDR3 spans 12 amino acids. V dropped 0 bases and J dropped 11 bases, with 11 bases sitting between them. Per the germline V gene, CDR1 is SGDLS and CDR2 is YYNGEE. Written as DNA, the CDR3 is TGTGCCAGCAGCGTAGTGGGGCAGGGGGCTTTCTTT. It specifies CASSVVGQGAFF.

The V and J genes are TRBV5-1 and TRBJ2-3, with no clear D. V was trimmed by 4 bases and J by 3 bases, leaving 15 bases between them. The germline gives CDR1 SGHRS, CDR2 YFSETQ. The CDR3 extends over 15 amino acids. The CDR3 DNA reads TGCGCCAGCAGCCGTATGCCCGCAACTACAGATACGCAGTATTTT. Translated, it gives CASSRMPATTDTQYF. The whole variable domain, remainder taken from reference TRBV5-1 and TRBJ2-3, is KAGVTQTPRYLIKTRGQQVTLSCSPISGHRSVSWYQQTPGQGLQFLFEYFSETQRNKGNFPGRFSGRQFSNSRSEMNVSTLELGDSALYLCASSRMPATTDTQYFGPGTRLTVL.

The chain has TRBV5-1 and TRBJ2-2; 15 bases align to TRBD2. The CDR3 extends over 17 amino acids. Per germline, CDR1 SGHRS and CDR2 YFSETQ. V lost 4 bases to trimming and J lost 3 bases; unmatched junction nucleotides: 4. CDR3 DNA sequence: TGCGCCAGCAGCGGGGGACTAGCGGGGGGTGACACCGGGGAGCTGTTTTTT. Its translation: CASSGGLAGGDTGELFF.

The rearrangement links TRBV18 to TRBJ1-2; possible D gene TRBD1, 5 bases. The ends were cut back, 3 bases at V and 4 bases at J, with 15 bases in the middle. CDR1 KGHSH and CDR2 LQKENI come from the germline V gene. The length of the CDR3 is 15 residues. CDR3 protein: CASSPPGLQGYGYTF. In nucleotides, the CDR3 is TGTGCCAGCTCACCTCCGGGCCTCCAGGGCTATGGCTACACCTTC.

This clone was detected only a few times. The V gene is TRBV10-2, the J gene TRBJ2-7; no clear D gene. Per germline, CDR1 WSHSY and CDR2 SAAADI. V lost 7 bases and J lost 2, with 6 bases in between. The CDR3 has 11 residues. In DNA form, the CDR3 reads TGCGCCAGCATGGCGGCCTACGAGCAGTACTTC. Protein: CASMAAYEQYF.

V is TRBV11-2 and J is TRBJ2-7; 11 bases fit TRBD2. V shed 4 bases, J shed 5 bases, and the junction held 10 bases outside the gene matches. Germline CDR1 is SGHAT and CDR2 is FQNNGV. The CDR3 length is 16 residues. DNA of the CDR3: TGTGCCAGCAGCTCCATTAGCGGGAGGGCCGGAAACGAGCAGTACTTC. Its protein is CASSSISGRAGNEQYF.

The DNA for the CDR3 is TGTGCCAGCAGTTCCTTAGCGGTCACCGGGGAGCTGTTTTTT. Its protein is CASSSLAVTGELFF. The chain recombines TRBV27 with TRBJ2-2; weak D call: TRBD2 (6 bases). In germline, CDR1 is MNHEY, CDR2 SMNVEV (reference sequence). The CDR3 loop spans 14 amino acids. Trimming removed 4 bases from V and 4 bases from J, with 10 bases in between.

This rearrangement joins TRBV30 to TRBJ1-1, with TRBD1 matching 10 bases. The length of the CDR3 is 13 residues. Per the germline V gene, CDR1 is GTSNPN and CDR2 is SVGIG (reference sequence). CDR3 sequence (DNA): TGTGCAGGGACAGGGGAGGGGGACACTGAAGCTTTCTTT. It codes for CAGTGEGDTEAFF.

This clone was seen only a few times. The chain carries TRBV9 and TRBJ1-3; D remains unclear. The CDR3 length is 15 residues. Deletions cut 0 bases from V and 2 bases from J, with 9 bases between. CDR1 is SGDLS and CDR2 is YYNGEE in the germline V gene. As DNA, the CDR3 is TGTGCCAGCAGCGTAGCTCTGACAACTGGAAACACCATATATTTT. It yields the protein CASSVALTTGNTIYF.

The gene calls are TRBV29-1 and TRBJ2-3; D is unclear. Between the trimmed V and J ends, which lost 4 bases and 6 bases, there was a span of 17 bases. The germline V gene has CDR1 SQVTM and CDR2 ANQGSEA. This CDR3 is built from 14 residues. The CDR3 DNA sequence: TGCAGCGTTGCAATGGCGGTATCCACGGATACGCAGTATTTT. It codes for CSVAMAVSTDTQYF.

The chain employs TRBV29-1 and TRBJ2-7; the match to TRBD1 covers 7 bases. CDR1 and CDR2 (germline): SQVTM, ANQGSEA. Unmatched junction bases numbered 9, after V lost 7 bases and J lost 6 bases. The CDR3 sequence is 12 residues long. The CDR3 bases are TGCAGCGCCGGGACAGTGGCACTCGAGCAGTACTTC. Translated: CSAGTVALEQYF.

The genes are TRBV7-2 and TRBJ1-6; 8 bases are a match to TRBD1. The CDR3 sequence is 16 residues long. The germline V gene has CDR1 SGHTA and CDR2 FQGNSA. V was clipped by 7 bases and J by 7 bases; unmatched bases: 12. The DNA for the CDR3 is TGTGCCAGCAACCTAAACAGGGGGTTCGGGAATTCACCCCTCCACTTT. It codes for CASNLNRGFGNSPLHF.

This clone has only one observation. CDR3 sequence (DNA): TGTGCCAGCAGCCCCCCCGGCCAAGAGACCCAGTACTTC. Residues: CASSPPGQETQYF. The J gene is TRBJ2-5, the V gene TRBV5-4; D is unclear. V shed 4 bases and J shed 1 base, with 8 bases lying between them. Germline V gene data show CDR1 as SGHNT and CDR2 as YYREEE (reference sequence). The CDR3 sequence is 13 residues long.

The chain employs TRBV5-6 and TRBJ2-7, with 13 bases identical to TRBD2. CDR3 size: 16 residues. J lost 4 bases, V lost 4 bases, and 8 bases had no gene match. Germline V gene data show CDR1 as SGHDT and CDR2 as YYEEEE. CDR3 DNA sequence: TGTGCCAGCAGCCTGACGGGACTAGCGGGGCCATACGAGCAGTACTTC. It codes for CASSLTGLAGPYEQYF.